The 31 T cell receptor beta chains below were found in one sample sequenced in a study of cytomegalovirus exposure and HLA in healthy donors. PCR primers comprised 60 Vbeta and 13 Jbeta primers. Generated by immunoSEQ multiplex PCR, the TCRdb table keeps only in-frame clones and is missing some. The data contain 180,000 or so clones, 80% to 90% of them seen just once; the ten biggest clones take up 7.5% to 10%. Source material: PBMCs. The receptors originated from a man between 18 and 29 years old in good health and CMV-seropositive.

V gene TRBV5-1 combines with J gene TRBJ1-2; 8 bases line up with TRBD1. The V gene's germline CDR1 is SGHRS and CDR2 YFSETQ. This CDR3 is built from 15 residues. J lost 0 bases, V lost 6 bases, and 7 bases had no gene match. CDR3 amino acids: CASTLTGGANYGYTF. The CDR3 nucleotides are TGCGCCAGCACGCTTACAGGGGGAGCTAACTATGGCTACACCTTC.

This sequence joins TRBV30 and TRBJ2-1, with D perhaps matching TRBD2 (5 bases). This CDR3 comprises 13 residues. Germline lookup yields CDR1 GTSNPN and CDR2 SVGIG (reference sequence). V lost 4 bases to trimming and J lost 9 bases, with 16 bases between them. In DNA form, the CDR3 reads TGTGCCTGGACCCCACTAGGAATCGCTGAGCAGTTCTTC. Translating gives CAWTPLGIAEQFF.

This chain links TRBV6-1 with TRBJ1-1, with D maybe TRBD1 (6 bases). Per germline, CDR1 MNHNS and CDR2 SASEGT. CDR3 size: 15 residues. Trimming shortened V by 6 bases and J by 1 base, and 15 bases separated the two germline ends. CDR3 DNA sequence: TGTGCCAGCAGCAGGGTTTGGGGACAGAACACTGAAGCTTTCTTT. Translation gives CASSRVWGQNTEAFF.

This rearrangement joins TRBV5-1 to TRBJ2-1; perhaps TRBD2 as D (6 bases). Trimming stripped 2 bases from V and 3 bases from J, with 12 bases between. CDR3 length: 15 amino acids. Germline assignment: CDR1 SGHRS and CDR2 YFSETQ. This CDR3 reads CASSLVSGSYNEQFF. As DNA, the CDR3 is TGCGCCAGCAGCTTAGTTAGCGGAAGCTACAATGAGCAGTTCTTC.

This chain uses TRBV19 with TRBJ1-3; D is ambiguous. Germline V lookup: CDR1 LNHDA, CDR2 SQIVND (reference sequence). The CDR3 totals 12 residues. V lost 6 bases and J 4 bases, leaving 7 bases between the germline ends. The CDR3 sequence: CASSLFGNTIYF. CDR3 bases: TGTGCCAGTAGCCTCTTCGGAAACACCATATATTTT. Variable domain in full (rest from reference TRBV19 and TRBJ1-3): DGGITQSPKYLFRKEGQNVTLSCEQNLNHDAMYWYRQDPGQGLRLIYYSQIVNDFQKGDIAEGYSVSREKKESFPLTVTSAQKNPTAFYLCASSLFGNTIYFGEGSWLTVV.

As regards this clone: One end of the junction does not line up with germline, which may come from a read error. Other DNA sequences in the same sample also yield this CDR3. The CDR3 region is CASSVAGMNTEAFF. CDR3 coding DNA: TGTGCCAGCAGCGTAGCAGGGATGAACACTGAGGCTTTCTTT. The chain links TRBV9 to TRBJ1-1; tentative D call: TRBD1 (5 bases). Per germline, CDR1 SGDLS and CDR2 YYNGEE. The CDR3 sequence is 14 residues long.

This clone has a handful of counts. The gene calls are TRBV18 and TRBJ2-7, with D possibly TRBD1 on 6 matching bases. The V gene's germline CDR1 is KGHSH and CDR2 LQKENI. This CDR3 contains 12 residues. Between the trimmed V and J ends, which lost 3 bases and 6 bases, there was a span of 9 bases. The CDR3 spells CASSPTGTEQYF. CDR3 sequence (DNA): TGTGCCAGCTCACCTACAGGGACCGAGCAGTACTTC.

The gene calls are TRBV11-2 and TRBJ2-7; D is perhaps TRBD2 (5 bases). The germline CDR1 and CDR2 sequences are SGHAT and FQNNGV. V gave up 4 bases and J gave up 3 bases, with 16 bases separating them. The CDR3 is 15 residues long. CDR3 nucleotide sequence: TGTGCCAGCAGCTCCCGGAGGCAACCCTACTACGAGCAGTACTTC. Translation gives CASSSRRQPYYEQYF.

This clone was detected only once. V is TRBV6-1 and J is TRBJ1-2; D is ambiguous. Germline V gene lookup returns CDR1 MNHNS and CDR2 SASEGT. Trimming left V 3 bases short and J 7 bases short, with 12 bases between. The length of the CDR3 is 13 residues. For the CDR3, the DNA is TGTGCCAGCAGTGAGTACGGGAGAAGTGGCTACACCTTC. It translates to CASSEYGRSGYTF.

The chain combines TRBV5-6 with TRBJ2-1, with 7 bases matching TRBD1. Germline CDR1 is SGHDT and CDR2 is YYEEEE. J gave up 4 bases and V 5 bases, and 9 bases lay outside the gene matches. This CDR3 has 15 amino acids. The CDR3 coding sequence is TGTGCCAGCAGACTACTCTACAGGGGTTACAATGAGCAGTTCTTC. Amino acid sequence: CASRLLYRGYNEQFF.

This clone was seen more than once but under ten times. The genes are TRBV2 and TRBJ1-1; D remains unclear. Trimming took 7 bases from V and 11 from J, leaving 14 bases between them. This CDR3 is 11 amino acids long. CDR1 SNHLY and CDR2 FYNNEI come from the germline V gene. The CDR3 reads CASTPGGSAFF. In DNA form, the CDR3 reads TGTGCCAGCACTCCCGGAGGGAGTGCTTTCTTT.

V and J are TRBV5-8 and TRBJ1-1, with D uncertain. The CDR3 extends over 16 amino acids. Trimming took off 0 bases at V and 5 bases at J, with 17 bases between the two ends. CDR1 and CDR2 from the germline V gene are SGHTS and YDEGEE. The CDR3 sequence: CASSLENRHTGTEAFF. The DNA of the CDR3 is TGTGCCAGCAGCTTGGAGAATAGGCACACGGGAACTGAAGCTTTCTTT.

The chain joins TRBV5-1 to TRBJ2-1; TRBD2 agrees at 8 bases. The CDR3 is 15 amino acids. Germline CDR1 reads SGHRS; CDR2 reads YFSETQ. Unmatched junction bases numbered 4, after V lost 0 bases and J lost 5 bases. The CDR3 DNA reads as TGCGCCAGCAGCTTGGCTGGCGGGGGGCACAATGAGCAGTTCTTC. Its protein product is CASSLAGGGHNEQFF.

This clone was counted only a few times. The CDR3 DNA reads TGTGCCAGCAGCTTCCGCGGGGCAGATACGCAGTATTTT. Encoded protein: CASSFRGADTQYF. V is TRBV5-6 and J is TRBJ2-3; D is perhaps TRBD2 (6 bases). The length of the CDR3 is 13 residues. V dropped 2 bases and J dropped 4 bases, with 8 bases sitting between them. The germline V gene encodes CDR1 SGHDT and CDR2 YYEEEE.

The CDR3 region is CASSVRLAGAEDTQYF. Written as DNA, the CDR3 is TGTGCCAGCAGCGTCCGTCTAGCGGGCGCTGAAGATACGCAGTATTTT. The chain combines TRBV9 with TRBJ2-3, with 8 bases lining up with TRBD2. The J segment lost 5 bases and the V segment lost 2 bases, leaving 10 bases of the junction unmatched. The CDR3 is 16 residues long. Germline V gene sequence: CDR1 SGDLS, CDR2 YYNGEE.

The CDR3 protein is CASRGAGAYNEQFF. Here the CDR3 DNA reads TGTGCCAGCAGAGGAGCGGGGGCCTACAATGAGCAGTTCTTC. The rearrangement links TRBV27 to TRBJ2-1; 8 positions agree with TRBD2. V trimming: 6 bases; J trimming: 2 bases; junction bases outside the gene matches: 3. The CDR3 length is 14 residues. Germline V CDR1 and CDR2: MNHEY, SMNVEV (reference sequence).

The CDR3 region is CASSLSSGGPYEQYF. CDR3 DNA sequence: TGCGCCAGCAGCTTGAGTTCGGGGGGCCCCTACGAGCAGTACTTC. The chain links TRBV4-3 to TRBJ2-7; maybe TRBD2 (7 bases). V gave up 5 bases and J gave up 2 bases, with 16 bases separating them. The CDR3 length is 15 residues. Germline V gene lookup returns CDR1 LGHNA and CDR2 YSLEER.

This rearrangement joins TRBV25-1 to TRBJ1-1; D is undetermined. Looked up from germline, CDR1 is MGHDK and CDR2 is SYGVNS. This CDR3 is 13 amino acids long. Between the trimmed V and J ends, which lost 0 bases and 8 bases, there was a span of 10 bases. The CDR3 loop reads CASSEYIPSEAFF. In DNA form, the CDR3 reads TGTGCCAGCAGTGAATATATTCCTTCGGAAGCTTTCTTT.

The genes are TRBV5-1 and TRBJ2-5, with TRBD2 matching 9 bases. The last part of the DNA fits TRBJ2-7 better; the J call may be wrong. Germline V gene lookup returns CDR1 SGHRS and CDR2 YFSETQ. This CDR3 has 16 amino acids. The CDR3 sequence: CASSLGPSGGNYEQYF. DNA for the CDR3: TGCGCCAGCAGCTTGGGACCGAGCGGGGGGAATTACGAGCAGTACTTC.

Only a few counts were recorded for this clone. This rearrangement joins TRBV6-7 to TRBJ1-5, with D perhaps matching TRBD1 (5 bases). TRBV6-7 belongs to the ORF category, with a function that is uncertain. V lost 5 bases to trimming and J lost 1 base, with 12 bases between them. The CDR3 contains 15 residues. CDR3 protein: CASSQGVASNQPQHF. The CDR3 coding sequence is TGTGCCAGCAGTCAGGGTGTGGCGAGCAATCAGCCCCAGCATTTT.

The V gene is TRBV7-8, the J gene TRBJ2-1, with 10 bases that match TRBD2. The CDR3 has 16 amino acids. Per the germline V gene, CDR1 is SGHVS and CDR2 is FQNEAQ. Trimming took 2 bases from V and 6 from J; bases not matched to a gene: 7. The CDR3 is CASSLRLAGVSNEQFF. In DNA form, the CDR3 reads TGTGCCAGCAGCTTACGCCTAGCGGGGGTCAGCAATGAGCAGTTCTTC.

The V call is TRBV10-3, the J call TRBJ1-2; TRBD1 aligns across 7 bases. Looked up from germline, CDR1 is ENHRY and CDR2 is SYGVKD. The ends lost 2 bases at V and 8 bases at J; junction bases unmatched: 2. The CDR3 sequence is 12 residues long. CDR3 in DNA: TGTGCCATCAGTGAGGGGACAGAAGGCTACACCTTC. Translating it yields CAISEGTEGYTF.

The chain links TRBV9 to TRBJ2-3; 7 bases align to TRBD2. Looked up from germline, CDR1 is SGDLS and CDR2 is YYNGEE. V lost 0 bases, J lost 2 bases, and 6 bases stayed unmatched. The CDR3 is made up of 16 amino acids. CDR3: CASSVDGGGVTDTQYF. In DNA, the CDR3 is TGTGCCAGCAGCGTAGATGGGGGGGGTGTCACAGATACGCAGTATTTT.

This clone was detected once. V gene TRBV6-1 combines with J gene TRBJ2-7, with 7 bases lining up with TRBD1. Looked up from germline, CDR1 is MNHNS and CDR2 is SASEGT. CDR3 length equals 14 residues. The junction had 11 bases not matched to a gene; V was cut back by 8 bases and J by 4 bases. The CDR3 here is CASGNPGTAYEQYF. CDR3 nucleotides: TGTGCCAGCGGCAACCCCGGGACAGCATACGAGCAGTACTTC.

The chain recombines TRBV7-9 with TRBJ2-1, with D possibly being TRBD2 (5 bases). The V end was cut by 7 bases, the J end by 5 bases, with 9 bases between. Per the germline V gene, CDR1 is SEHNR and CDR2 is FQNEAQ (reference sequence). This CDR3 is 12 amino acids long. For the CDR3, the DNA is TGTGCCAGCAACGAGGGTAACAATGAGCAGTTCTTC. As protein: CASNEGNNEQFF. The whole variable domain, filled in from reference TRBV7-9 and TRBJ2-1, reads DTGVSQNPRHKITKRGQNVTFRCDPISEHNRLYWYRQTLGQGPEFLTYFQNEAQLEKSRLLSDRFSAERPKGSFSTLEIQRTEQGDSAMYLCASNEGNNEQFFGPGTRLTVL.

The chain has TRBV7-9 and TRBJ1-2; D is perhaps TRBD1 (6 bases). Trimming left V 5 bases short and J 7 bases short, with 17 bases between. Germline V gene sequence: CDR1 SEHNR, CDR2 FQNEAQ (reference sequence). This CDR3 spans 14 amino acids. CDR3 loop: CASSLSTGFGGYTF. The DNA of the CDR3 is TGTGCCAGCAGCCTTTCCACAGGGTTCGGTGGCTACACCTTC.

V usage is TRBV9 and J usage is TRBJ1-6; 9 bases match TRBD1. This CDR3 is 17 amino acids long. Germline CDR1 is SGDLS and CDR2 is YYNGEE. The trim removed 4 bases at V and 7 bases at J, leaving 12 bases unmatched. CDR3 in DNA: TGTGCCAGCAGCTCCGGGACAGGGATGTATTCGAATTCACCCCTCCACTTT. This translates into CASSSGTGMYSNSPLHF.

CDR3 nucleotide sequence: TGCAGCGTTGAAGGATTTTCAGGGGTCTCCTACGAGCAGTACTTC. Translating gives CSVEGFSGVSYEQYF. The chain uses TRBV29-1 and TRBJ2-7, with D perhaps matching TRBD1 (6 bases). This CDR3 has 15 amino acids. Germline V gives CDR1 SQVTM, CDR2 ANQGSEA. V gave up 1 base and J gave up 0 bases, with 13 bases separating them.

This sequence joins TRBV2 and TRBJ1-1; the D is unclear. This CDR3 spans 14 amino acids. Germline CDR1 SNHLY, CDR2 FYNNEI. V lost 3 bases and J 6 bases, leaving 14 bases between the germline ends. For the CDR3, the DNA is TGTGCCAGCAGTGACCCTTCGCGGGTCTCTGAAGCTTTCTTT. Residues: CASSDPSRVSEAFF.

V and J are TRBV4-1 and TRBJ2-1, with D possibly TRBD1 on 6 matching bases. CDR1 and CDR2 (germline): MGHRA, YSYEKL. CDR3 length: 15 amino acids. Between the trimmed V and J ends, which lost 1 base and 10 bases, there was a span of 17 bases. CDR3 bases: TGCGCCAGCAGCCAAGTTGGGGCAGGGGCTGTGGAGCAGTTCTTC. Amino acids: CASSQVGAGAVEQFF.

The genes are TRBV4-3 and TRBJ2-5; TRBD2 aligns across 8 bases. The J segment lost 6 bases and the V segment lost 0 bases, leaving 6 bases of the junction unmatched. The CDR3 has 15 amino acids. The germline V gene has CDR1 LGHNA and CDR2 YSLEER. CDR3 in DNA: TGCGCCAGCAGCCAAGATTCCGGGGGGGTTAAGACCCAGTACTTC. It encodes CASSQDSGGVKTQYF.